The 17 T cell receptor beta chains below come from one sample, sequenced in a study of spatial heterogeneity in lung cancer. TCRdb independently ran MiXCR on the 5' RACE reads; one entry per CDR3 protein. This table holds tens of thousands of distinct CDR3 sequences, about 12% found once. Time point described: sample taken at primary tumor resection. No cells were sorted before sequencing. The whole RNA sequenced was extracted from tumor, nontumor lung or frozen PBMC. Specimen: PBMCs, collected at surgery. These receptors all come from a male donor with early-stage non-small cell lung cancer.

This chain links TRBV29-1 with TRBJ2-2; 10 bases agree with TRBD2. This CDR3 contains 14 residues. The V gene's germline CDR1 is SQVTM and CDR2 ANQGSEA. V gave up 4 bases and J gave up 6 bases; unmatched junction bases: 5. The chain's CDR3 is CSVVSSGSAGELFF. The CDR3 DNA reads TGCAGCGTTGTCTCTAGCGGGAGCGCCGGGGAGCTGTTTTTT.

The chain couples TRBV28 to TRBJ1-2; possible D gene TRBD1, 5 bases. The CDR3 is 15 amino acids. Germline V gene lookup returns CDR1 MDHEN and CDR2 SYDVKM. V lost 4 bases, J lost 3 bases, and 15 bases lay in between. CDR3 DNA: TGTGCCAGCAGTTCTTCATCAGGGTACGACTATGGCTACACCTTC. Its protein product is CASSSSSGYDYGYTF.

The rearrangement uses TRBV30 and TRBJ2-7; 8 bases map to TRBD1. The CDR3 consists of 13 residues. J gave up 2 bases and V 3 bases, and 3 bases lay outside the gene matches. The germline V gene encodes CDR1 GTSNPN and CDR2 SVGIG (reference sequence). The CDR3 DNA is TGTGCCTGGAGGCGACAGGGGCCCTACGAGCAGTACTTC. Its protein is CAWRRQGPYEQYF. Variable domain in full (rest from reference TRBV30 and TRBJ2-7): SQTIHQWPATLVQPVGSPLSLECTVEGTSNPNLYWYRQAAGRGLQLLFYSVGIGQISSEVPQNLSASRPQDRQFILSSKKLLLSDSGFYLCAWRRQGPYEQYFGPGTRLTVT.

Ten or more counts support this clonotype. V is TRBV4-3 and J is TRBJ2-2; TRBD2 matches at 12 bases. Trimming removed 0 bases from V and 6 bases from J; junction bases left unmatched: 11. CDR1 is LGHNA and CDR2 is YSLEER in the germline V gene. CDR3 size: 19 residues. CDR3 coding DNA: TGCGCCAGCAGCCAAGATGGACTAGCGGGAATGGCGGCAGCCGGGGAGCTGTTTTTT. Translation gives CASSQDGLAGMAAAGELFF.

This chain connects TRBV12-3 or TRBV12-4 to TRBJ1-1, with D perhaps matching TRBD1 (5 bases). Trimming pared 3 bases from V and 0 bases from J, leaving 11 bases between. The CDR3 consists of 15 residues. The CDR3 here is CASSLGPNMNTEAFF. The CDR3 nucleotides are TGTGCCAGCAGTTTGGGACCGAACATGAACACTGAAGCTTTCTTT.

This clonotype was counted a few times. This chain joins TRBV10-3 and TRBJ2-1; the match to TRBD2 covers 10 bases. This CDR3 has 16 residues. V gave up 3 bases and J gave up 0 bases; unmatched junction bases: 2. Germline lookup yields CDR1 ENHRY and CDR2 SYGVKD. The CDR3 reads CAISESSGSSYNEQFF. In DNA, the CDR3 is TGTGCCATCAGTGAATCTAGCGGGAGCTCCTACAATGAGCAGTTCTTC.

This clonotype has at least ten counts. V and J are TRBV6-2 or TRBV6-3 and TRBJ2-2; D possibly corresponds to TRBD2 (5 bases). There are 13 residues in the CDR3. With 6 bases removed from V and 8 bases from J, the gap between germline ends came to 13 bases. Per germline, CDR1 MNHEY and CDR2 SVGEGT. The CDR3 sequence: CASSKTEVGELFF. In nucleotides, the CDR3 is TGTGCCAGCAGCAAAACGGAGGTGGGGGAGCTGTTTTTT.

This clonotype was detected a few times. The gene calls are TRBV11-2 and TRBJ2-1; 9 nucleotides match TRBD1. From germline, CDR1 is SGHAT and CDR2 FQNNGV. V was pared by 6 bases and J by 8 bases, with 5 bases of the junction left unmatched. This CDR3 comprises 13 residues. The CDR3, as DNA: TGTGCCAGCAGTCTGGGACAGGGCTATGAGCAGTTCTTC. Translating it yields CASSLGQGYEQFF.

At least ten counts were recorded for this clonotype. The V and J genes are TRBV5-1 and TRBJ2-6, with 10 bases aligning to TRBD1. J gave up 4 bases and V 4 bases, and 8 bases lay outside the gene matches. The CDR3 spans 17 residues. Germline CDR1 is SGHRS and CDR2 is YFSETQ. CDR3 region: CASSKRQGAEGANVLTF. CDR3 in DNA: TGCGCCAGCAGCAAACGACAGGGGGCGGAAGGGGCCAACGTCCTGACTTTC.

This clonotype was observed at least ten times. The chain recombines TRBV5-1 with TRBJ2-6, with 12 bases that match TRBD1. V gave up 4 bases and J gave up 2 bases; unmatched junction bases: 10. This CDR3 contains 19 residues. In germline, CDR1 is SGHRS, CDR2 YFSETQ. The CDR3 DNA is TGCGCCAGCAGCAGCACCTCCGGGACAGGGGGCGCTGGGGCCAACGTCCTGACTTTC. It specifies CASSSTSGTGGAGANVLTF.

J is TRBJ2-7 and V is TRBV7-9, with 7 bases fitting TRBD2. The CDR3 spans 13 residues. V was pared by 7 bases and J by 2 bases, with 5 bases of the junction left unmatched. Per germline, CDR1 SEHNR and CDR2 FQNEAQ (reference sequence). Written as DNA, the CDR3 is TGTGCCAGCACCGCTAGCGGTCCCTACGAGCAGTACTTC. Residues: CASTASGPYEQYF.

This clonotype was observed a handful of times. The V and J genes are TRBV5-4 and TRBJ2-3; D is unresolved. From germline, CDR1 is SGHNT and CDR2 YYREEE (reference sequence). This CDR3 comprises 14 residues. V was clipped by 5 bases and J by 2 bases, with 12 bases between them. The CDR3 reads CASRRLSVTDTQYF. The CDR3 nucleotides are TGTGCCAGCAGAAGACTTTCCGTCACAGATACGCAGTATTTT. Variable domain in full (rest from reference TRBV5-4 and TRBJ2-3): ETGVTQSPTHLIKTRGQQVTLRCSSQSGHNTVSWYQQALGQGPQFIFQYYREEENGRGNFPPRFSGLQFPNYSSELNVNALELDDSALYLCASRRLSVTDTQYFGPGTRLTVL.

This clonotype was counted at least ten times. This rearrangement joins TRBV29-1 to TRBJ1-2, with 11 bases identical to TRBD1. This CDR3 spans 13 amino acids. The V and J ends lost 7 bases and 4 bases, in that order; junction bases with no gene match: 5. From germline, CDR1 is SQVTM and CDR2 ANQGSEA. The CDR3 region is CSASGTGGYGYTF. The CDR3 DNA follows: TGCAGCGCCTCCGGGACAGGGGGCTATGGCTACACCTTC.

The CDR3 loop reads CAISDGQAGANVLTF. The DNA of the CDR3 is TGTGCCATCAGTGATGGACAGGCTGGGGCCAACGTCCTGACTTTC. The rearrangement joins TRBV10-3 to TRBJ2-6; TRBD1 matches 7 bases. Germline V CDR1 and CDR2: ENHRY, SYGVKD. The CDR3 covers 15 residues. V shed 3 bases, J shed 2 bases, and the junction held 1 base outside the gene matches.

The chain joins TRBV5-1 to TRBJ2-1, with D perhaps TRBD1 (6 bases). Germline V gene data show CDR1 as SGHRS and CDR2 as YFSETQ. Between the trimmed V and J ends, which lost 0 bases and 1 base, there was a span of 8 bases. The CDR3 length is 15 residues. The CDR3, as DNA: TGCGCCAGCAGCTTGGAAGGACAGTCCTACAATGAGCAGTTCTTC. Its translation is CASSLEGQSYNEQFF.

This clonotype showed up just a few times. The V and J genes are TRBV5-5 and TRBJ1-5; a weak D match, TRBD1 (5 bases). CDR3 size: 15 residues. The germline V and J ends were trimmed by 4 bases and 2 bases, with 13 bases remaining between them. Germline V gene sequence: CDR1 SGHKS, CDR2 YYEKEE (reference sequence). This CDR3 is CASSLQGRGNQPQHF. The DNA for the CDR3 is TGTGCCAGCAGCCTTCAGGGACGCGGCAATCAGCCCCAGCATTTT.

This clonotype was seen a handful of times. V and J are TRBV4-1 and TRBJ1-2; no firm D call. The CDR3 sequence is 13 residues long. Per the germline V gene, CDR1 is MGHRA and CDR2 is YSYEKL. V dropped 0 bases and J dropped 4 bases, with 6 bases sitting between them. The CDR3 loop reads CASSQEYGYGYTF. CDR3 coding DNA: TGCGCCAGCAGCCAAGAGTACGGCTATGGCTACACCTTC.